The next 8 T cell receptor beta chains were all read from a single sample in a study of response to subunit inactivated influenza vaccine. TCRdb called the RT-PCR reads again in MiXCR, with one record for every CDR3 protein. The data contain under 850,000 distinct CDR3 sequences, 15% to 20% of them singletons. The sample here was PBMCs from blood, taken approximately 5 days after vaccination. Receptors originate from a man aged 45-65 years who received an inactivated influenza vaccine.

This chain connects TRBV6-1 to TRBJ2-1, with D possibly matching TRBD1 (6 bases). The CDR3 extends over 15 amino acids. CDR1 MNHNS and CDR2 SASEGT come from the germline V gene. V shed 6 bases and J shed 1 base, with 13 bases lying between them. The CDR3 region is CASSGVRGSYNEQFF. The CDR3, as DNA: TGTGCCAGCAGCGGGGTCAGGGGTTCCTACAATGAGCAGTTCTTC.

This clonotype was counted at least ten times. The J gene is TRBJ2-3, the V gene TRBV12-3 or TRBV12-4; maybe TRBD1 (7 bases). Trimming removed 3 bases at V and 0 bases at J, with 13 bases between. The length of the CDR3 is 16 residues. The DNA for the CDR3 is TGTGCCAGCAGTTTCCGACAGGGAGGAAGCACAGATACGCAGTATTTT. The encoded protein is CASSFRQGGSTDTQYF.

The sample holds a few counts of this clonotype. The V and J genes are TRBV12-3 or TRBV12-4 and TRBJ2-2; 12 bases agree with TRBD2. With V trimmed by 5 bases and J by 2 bases, 6 bases remained unmatched. The CDR3 runs to 17 residues. CDR3 amino acids: CASSVPTSGRNTGELFF. For the CDR3, the DNA is TGTGCCAGCAGTGTACCGACTAGCGGGAGAAACACCGGGGAGCTGTTTTTT.

The chain combines TRBV11-1 with TRBJ2-1, with TRBD1 matching over 9 bases. V shed 6 bases and J 6 bases; nucleotides not matched to a gene: 9. This CDR3 is 15 amino acids long. Germline V gene data show CDR1 as SGHAT and CDR2 as FQDESV (reference sequence). The CDR3 loop is CASSQADRGRNEQFF. The CDR3 DNA follows: TGTGCCAGCAGTCAAGCGGACAGGGGTCGCAATGAGCAGTTCTTC.

This clonotype was counted once. The chain couples TRBV11-2 to TRBJ2-7, with TRBD2 identical over 7 bases. Looked up from germline, CDR1 is SGHAT and CDR2 is FQNNGV. The V gene end was trimmed by 4 bases and the J gene end by 4 bases; junction bases not matched to a gene: 16. The length of the CDR3 is 17 residues. The CDR3 is CASSSPRAGRGLYEQYF. The CDR3 nucleotides are TGTGCCAGCAGCTCTCCCCGAGCAGGGAGGGGATTATACGAGCAGTACTTC.

This chain uses TRBV5-6 with TRBJ1-6, with TRBD1 matching 7 bases. The CDR3 totals 14 residues. V shed 4 bases and J 2 bases; nucleotides not matched to a gene: 0. Germline lookup yields CDR1 SGHDT and CDR2 YYEEEE. The CDR3 protein is CASSGTAYNSPLHF. CDR3 DNA sequence: TGTGCCAGCAGCGGGACAGCCTATAATTCACCCCTCCACTTT.

This clonotype was seen only a few times. The rearrangement links TRBV12-3 or TRBV12-4 to TRBJ2-6; TRBD1 matches 8 bases. The CDR3 is 15 amino acids. J gave up 3 bases and V 6 bases, and 4 bases lay outside the gene matches. The CDR3 sequence: CASSQTGVGANVLTF. The CDR3, as DNA: TGTGCCAGCAGCCAGACAGGGGTTGGGGCCAACGTCCTGACTTTC.

This clonotype was counted ten times or more. The rearrangement links TRBV20-1 to TRBJ1-6, with 9 bases matching TRBD1. This CDR3 spans 14 amino acids. Trimming removed 3 bases from V and 6 bases from J; junction bases left unmatched: 3. Germline V gene sequence: CDR1 DFQATT, CDR2 SNEGSKA (reference sequence). CDR3: CSASTGGANSPLHF. The CDR3 DNA is TGCAGTGCTAGCACAGGGGGCGCTAATTCACCCCTCCACTTT.